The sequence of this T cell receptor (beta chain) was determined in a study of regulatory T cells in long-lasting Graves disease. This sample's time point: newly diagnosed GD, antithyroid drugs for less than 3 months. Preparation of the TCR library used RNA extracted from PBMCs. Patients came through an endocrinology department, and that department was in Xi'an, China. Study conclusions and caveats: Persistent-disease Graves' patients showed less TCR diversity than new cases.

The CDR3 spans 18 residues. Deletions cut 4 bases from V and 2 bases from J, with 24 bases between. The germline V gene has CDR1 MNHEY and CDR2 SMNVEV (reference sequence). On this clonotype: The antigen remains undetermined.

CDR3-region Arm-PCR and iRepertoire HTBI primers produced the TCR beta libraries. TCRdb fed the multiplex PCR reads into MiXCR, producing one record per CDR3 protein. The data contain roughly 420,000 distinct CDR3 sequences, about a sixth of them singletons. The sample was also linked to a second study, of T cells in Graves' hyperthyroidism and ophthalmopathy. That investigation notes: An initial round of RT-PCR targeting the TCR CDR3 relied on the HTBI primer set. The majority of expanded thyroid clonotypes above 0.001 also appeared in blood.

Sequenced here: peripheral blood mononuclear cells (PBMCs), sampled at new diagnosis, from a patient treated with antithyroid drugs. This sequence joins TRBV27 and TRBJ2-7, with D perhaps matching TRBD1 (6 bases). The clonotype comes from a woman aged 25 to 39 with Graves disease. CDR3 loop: CASSSLSSMTGYPYEQYF. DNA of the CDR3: TGTGCCAGCAGTTCCCTATCCTCCATGACAGGTTACCCCTACGAGCAGTACTTC.